This TCR beta chain was identified during a study of cytomegalovirus exposure and HLA in healthy donors. Study-wide context: The approximately 130 validation repertoires matched the roughly 630 first-cohort repertoires in platform, a later analysis reported.

Sequencing was performed with immunoSEQ multiplex PCR; in TCRdb, only in-frame clones are kept and a portion is missing. The table lists 98,000 or so clones, almost 96% of them singletons. Points on this clone: The antigen remains unidentified.

Germline-derived CDR1 and CDR2 are MDHEN and SYDVKM. Trimming at V came to 3 bases and at J to 2 bases, leaving 9 bases not matched to a gene. The CDR3 sequence is 18 residues long. Study outcomes and limitations: Some public TCRs appeared in many individuals, while most sequences were rare. Per published reports, the classifier diagnosed cytomegalovirus status with high specificity and sensitivity.

Separation from the approximately 690-subject first cohort characterized the roughly 110-subject validation cohort, to which the donors belonged. The sequenced material came from PBMCs. V usage is TRBV28 and J usage is TRBJ2-6; TRBD1 matches at 8 bases. The receptor was isolated from a woman between 18 and 29 years old in good health and CMV-seronegative. In DNA, the CDR3 is TGTGCCAGCAGTTTGCTAAGCCTACAGGGGGCTGGGGCCAACGTCCTGACTTTC. The encoded protein is CASSLLSLQGAGANVLTF.